This entry describes one TCR beta chain. Antigen: not known. Clones were read by immunoSEQ multiplex PCR, and TCRdb kept only the in-frame ones, dropping some. The sample contains about 74,000 clones, about 80% of which appear only once. The CDR3 has 14 amino acids. CDR1 is SGHAT and CDR2 is FQNNGV in the germline V gene. V lost 2 bases to trimming and J lost 5 bases, with 13 bases between them. These data belong to a study of T cell clones after liver transplantation. On the study more broadly: HCV positivity affected three of eight recipients; the rest lacked autoimmune or viral indications. Tolerant meant at least one year fully off immunosuppression without liver enzymes above twice normal. Whole-study results and caveats: Donor-reactive sequences fell more than third party-reactive ones, suggesting partial deletion. Low donor cell numbers restricted donor-reactive repertoire measurement in two subjects.

This chain joins TRBV11-2 and TRBJ2-7; D is uncertain. Here the sequenced sample was CD4+ T cells from blood, taken before liver transplant. This TCR was recovered from a human donor who received a liver transplant. This CDR3 reads CASSLNPRSNEQYF. The CDR3 nucleotides are TGTGCCAGCAGCTTAAACCCTAGAAGTAACGAGCAGTACTTC.